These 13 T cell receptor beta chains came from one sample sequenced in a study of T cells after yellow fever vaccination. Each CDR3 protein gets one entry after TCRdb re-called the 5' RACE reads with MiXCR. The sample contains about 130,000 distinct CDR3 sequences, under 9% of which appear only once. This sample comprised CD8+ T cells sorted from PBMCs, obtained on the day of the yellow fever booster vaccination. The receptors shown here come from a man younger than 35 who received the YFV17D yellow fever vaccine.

CDR3 region: CASSLNRLNKVATNEKLFF. CDR3 nucleotide sequence: TGTGCCAGCAGTTTAAACCGCCTAAATAAGGTAGCAACTAATGAAAAACTGTTTTTT. The rearrangement uses TRBV6-6 and TRBJ1-4; D gene uncertain. The germline V gene has CDR1 MNHNY and CDR2 SVGAGI (reference sequence). Trimming cost V 4 bases and J 0 bases, with 21 bases left between them. The CDR3 length is 19 residues.

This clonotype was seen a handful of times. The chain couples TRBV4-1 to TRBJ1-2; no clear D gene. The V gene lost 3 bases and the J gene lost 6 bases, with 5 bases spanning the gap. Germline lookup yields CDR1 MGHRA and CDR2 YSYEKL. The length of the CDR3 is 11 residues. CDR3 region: CASSQWNGYTF. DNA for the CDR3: TGCGCCAGCAGCCAGTGGAATGGCTACACCTTC.

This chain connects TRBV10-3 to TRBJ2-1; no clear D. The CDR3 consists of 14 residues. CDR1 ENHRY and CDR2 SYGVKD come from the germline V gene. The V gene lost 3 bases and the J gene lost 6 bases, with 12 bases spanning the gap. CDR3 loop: CAISESVVPNEQFF. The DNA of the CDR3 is TGTGCCATCAGTGAATCGGTAGTACCCAATGAGCAGTTCTTC.

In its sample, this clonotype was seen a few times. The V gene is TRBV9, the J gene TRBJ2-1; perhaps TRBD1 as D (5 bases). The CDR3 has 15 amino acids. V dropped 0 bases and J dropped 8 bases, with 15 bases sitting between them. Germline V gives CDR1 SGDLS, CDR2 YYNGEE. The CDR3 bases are TGTGCCAGCAGCGTAGATAAGGGGCCTTCGGATGAGCAGTTCTTC. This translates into CASSVDKGPSDEQFF.

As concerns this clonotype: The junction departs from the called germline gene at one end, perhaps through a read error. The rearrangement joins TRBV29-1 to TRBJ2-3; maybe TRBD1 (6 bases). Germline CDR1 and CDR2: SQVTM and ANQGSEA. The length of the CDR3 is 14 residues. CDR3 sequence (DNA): TGCAGCGTGGAAGGGGGTCGGGACACAGATACGCAGTATTTT. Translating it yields CSVEGGRDTDTQYF.

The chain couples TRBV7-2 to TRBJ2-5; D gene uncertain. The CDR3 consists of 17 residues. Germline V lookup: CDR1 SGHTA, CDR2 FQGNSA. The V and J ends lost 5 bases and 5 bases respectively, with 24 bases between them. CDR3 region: CASSQGWAQALRETQYF. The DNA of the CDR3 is TGTGCCAGCAGCCAAGGCTGGGCGCAAGCGCTCCGTGAGACCCAGTACTTC.

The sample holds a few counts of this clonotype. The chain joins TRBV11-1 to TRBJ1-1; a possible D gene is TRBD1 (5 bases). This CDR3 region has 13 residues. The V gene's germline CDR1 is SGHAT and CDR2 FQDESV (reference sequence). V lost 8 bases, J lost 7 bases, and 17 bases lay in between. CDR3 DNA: TGTGCCAGCGGTGAACCAGGGTACTTTGAAGCTTTCTTT. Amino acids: CASGEPGYFEAFF.

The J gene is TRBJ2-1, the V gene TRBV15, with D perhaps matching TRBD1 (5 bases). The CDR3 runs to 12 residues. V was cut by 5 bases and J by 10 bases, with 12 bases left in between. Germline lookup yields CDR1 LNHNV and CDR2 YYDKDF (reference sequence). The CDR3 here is CATSVHRTEQFF. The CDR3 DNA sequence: TGTGCCACCAGCGTACACAGGACAGAGCAGTTCTTC.

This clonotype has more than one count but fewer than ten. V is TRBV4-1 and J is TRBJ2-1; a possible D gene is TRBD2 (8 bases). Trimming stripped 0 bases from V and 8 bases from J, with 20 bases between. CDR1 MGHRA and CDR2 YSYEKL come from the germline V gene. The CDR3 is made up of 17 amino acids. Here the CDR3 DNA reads TGCGCCAGCAGCCAAGATTTTGCGGGACTAGGGGGCCATGAGCAGTTCTTC. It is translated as CASSQDFAGLGGHEQFF.

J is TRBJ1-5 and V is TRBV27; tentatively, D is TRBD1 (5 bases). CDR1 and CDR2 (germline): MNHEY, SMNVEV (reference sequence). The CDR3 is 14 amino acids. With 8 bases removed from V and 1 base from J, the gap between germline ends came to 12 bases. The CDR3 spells CASRKGVSNQPQHF. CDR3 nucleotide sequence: TGTGCCAGCCGTAAAGGGGTAAGCAATCAGCCCCAGCATTTT.

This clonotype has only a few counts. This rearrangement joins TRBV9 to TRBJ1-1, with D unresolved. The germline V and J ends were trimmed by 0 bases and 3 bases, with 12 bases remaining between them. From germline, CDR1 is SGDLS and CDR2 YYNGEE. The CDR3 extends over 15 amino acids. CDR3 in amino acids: CASSVGTAGYTEAFF. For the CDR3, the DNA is TGTGCCAGCAGCGTAGGCACGGCGGGTTACACTGAAGCTTTCTTT.

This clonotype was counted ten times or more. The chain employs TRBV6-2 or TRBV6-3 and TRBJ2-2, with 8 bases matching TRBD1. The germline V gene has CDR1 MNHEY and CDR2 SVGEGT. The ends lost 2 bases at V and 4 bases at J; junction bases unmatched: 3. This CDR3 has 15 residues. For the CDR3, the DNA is TGTGCCAGCAGTTACCGGACAGGGCCCACCGGGGAGCTGTTTTTT. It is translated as CASSYRTGPTGELFF.

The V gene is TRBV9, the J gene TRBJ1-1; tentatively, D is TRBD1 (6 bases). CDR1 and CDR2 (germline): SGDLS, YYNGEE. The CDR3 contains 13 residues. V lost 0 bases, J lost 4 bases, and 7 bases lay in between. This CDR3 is CASSVEGVTEAFF. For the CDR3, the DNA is TGTGCCAGCAGCGTAGAGGGGGTCACTGAAGCTTTCTTT.